A single sample gave rise to the 11 T cell receptor beta chains below, sequenced in a study of T-cell reconstitution after alpha-beta-depleted transplantation in children. Preparation of the TCRbeta library involved a method that used unique molecular identifiers. MiXCR was run by TCRdb on the PCR reads, yielding one entry per CDR3 protein. The sample includes 200,000 to 250,000 distinct CDR3 sequences, approximately 8.9% of them seen just once. Material: PBMCs, mostly from graft donor cells, obtained 180 days after TCRalphabeta/CD19-depleted stem cell transplant. These receptors originate from a male patient between 5 and 17 years old who had a stem cell transplant for acute lymphoblastic leukemia, so the T cells may come from the graft donor.

At least ten counts were recorded for this clonotype. The rearrangement joins TRBV6-2 or TRBV6-3 to TRBJ1-5, with D hard to call. CDR1 MNHEY and CDR2 SVGEGT come from the germline V gene. This CDR3 is 15 amino acids long. Trimming removed 2 bases from V and 0 bases from J, with 8 bases in between. CDR3 in amino acids: CASSYSKYSNQPQHF. CDR3 DNA: TGTGCCAGCAGTTACAGTAAATATAGCAATCAGCCCCAGCATTTT.

The rearrangement links TRBV20-1 to TRBJ2-1; a weak D match, TRBD2 (5 bases). Germline V CDR1 and CDR2: DFQATT, SNEGSKA (reference sequence). V was pared by 1 base and J by 1 base, with 14 bases between. This CDR3 spans 16 amino acids. The CDR3 nucleotides are TGCAGTGCTAGAGGTACTAGACGCGTTTCCTACAATGAGCAGTTCTTC. This encodes CSARGTRRVSYNEQFF.

Regarding this clonotype: One junction end disagrees with the germline gene, perhaps due to a read error. The chain has TRBV4-3 and TRBJ2-6; TRBD2 might be the D (5 bases). Germline loops: CDR1 LGHNA, CDR2 YSLEER. CDR3 length equals 19 residues. The CDR3 DNA reads as TGCGCCGGCAGCCAAGAAATGCGGGCAATGAGCTCTGGGGCCAACGTCCTGACTTTC. Translation: CAGSQEMRAMSSGANVLTF.

With regard to this clonotype: This sequence may be a read error, since a much larger clone differs from it by one base. The CDR3 spells CASSLNGGLGETQYF. The CDR3 DNA follows: TGTGCCAGCAGTCTCAACGGGGGCTTAGGAGAGACCCAGTACTTC. The chain carries TRBV14 and TRBJ2-5, with D perhaps being TRBD1 or TRBD2 (6 bases each). V was shortened by 6 bases and J by 4 bases, with 18 bases between the two germline ends. The CDR3 length is 15 residues. Per germline, CDR1 SGHDN and CDR2 FVKESK.

This clonotype was seen ten or more times. The rearrangement joins TRBV9 to TRBJ2-3; D not certain. The germline CDR1 and CDR2 sequences are SGDLS and YYNGEE. Trimming took 0 bases from V and 0 from J, leaving 8 bases between them. The CDR3 is 15 residues long. The CDR3 DNA reads TGTGCCAGCAGCGTAGGACACGATAGCACAGATACGCAGTATTTT. This sequence encodes CASSVGHDSTDTQYF.

This clonotype was detected many times. The genes are TRBV7-9 and TRBJ2-3; D is tentatively TRBD1 or TRBD2 (5 bases each). V was shortened by 5 bases and J by 15 bases, with 9 bases between the two germline ends. The CDR3 extends over 9 amino acids. CDR1 and CDR2 (germline): SEHNR, FQNEAQ (reference sequence). This CDR3 is CASSPGRYF. The CDR3 coding sequence is TGTGCCAGCAGCCCGGGACGATATTTT. Combining the CDR3 with reference TRBV7-9 and TRBJ2-3 gives the whole variable domain DTGVSQNPRHKITKRGQNVTFRCDPISEHNRLYWYRQTLGQGPEFLTYFQNEAQLEKSRLLSDRFSAERPKGSFSTLEIQRTEQGDSAMYLCASSPGRYFGPGTRLTVL.

This clonotype was observed at least ten times. The chain carries TRBV3-1 and TRBJ1-6; no definite D call. The CDR3 extends over 16 amino acids. The V and J ends lost 1 base and 7 bases respectively, with 14 bases between them. Germline V gene sequence: CDR1 LGHDT, CDR2 YNNKEL (reference sequence). The CDR3 DNA is TGTGCCAGCAGCCAAGGCGTCATAAGGGTCAATTCACCCCTCCACTTT. Encoded protein: CASSQGVIRVNSPLHF.

This clonotype was found many times. J is TRBJ2-3 and V is TRBV29-1, with D perhaps assigned TRBD1 or TRBD2 (5 bases each). Germline V CDR1 and CDR2: SQVTM, ANQGSEA. This CDR3 has 14 residues. The V end was cut by 4 bases, the J end by 1 base, with 12 bases between. The DNA of the CDR3 is TGCAGCGTTGCCCGGGACGTCCGCACAGATACGCAGTATTTT. This encodes CSVARDVRTDTQYF.

This clonotype was picked up many times. This chain joins TRBV11-2 and TRBJ2-3; 10 bases are a match to TRBD2. CDR1 SGHAT and CDR2 FQNNGV come from the germline V gene. The CDR3 is 18 amino acids. V lost 2 bases, J lost 2 bases, and 10 bases stayed unmatched. The CDR3 sequence: CASSLIPASGSLTDTQYF. In DNA, the CDR3 is TGTGCCAGCAGCTTAATCCCCGCTAGCGGGAGCCTCACAGATACGCAGTATTTT.

The V gene is TRBV18, the J gene TRBJ2-5; D might be TRBD2 (5 bases). Germline V gene lookup returns CDR1 KGHSH and CDR2 LQKENI. CDR3 length: 17 amino acids. V lost 1 base, J lost 1 base, and 16 bases lay in between. The CDR3 sequence is CASSPRYQRLTQETQYF. The CDR3 coding sequence is TGTGCCAGCTCACCACGCTACCAAAGACTAACCCAAGAGACCCAGTACTTC.

Ten or more counts support this clonotype. CDR3 sequence reads: CASSLALTWIYNEQFF. The CDR3 DNA reads TGTGCCAGCAGCTTAGCCCTTACTTGGATTTACAATGAGCAGTTCTTC. V gene TRBV7-9 combines with J gene TRBJ2-1; D gene ambiguous. V lost 0 bases, J lost 4 bases, and 13 bases lay in between. The CDR3 consists of 16 residues. Germline lookup yields CDR1 SEHNR and CDR2 FQNEAQ (reference sequence).